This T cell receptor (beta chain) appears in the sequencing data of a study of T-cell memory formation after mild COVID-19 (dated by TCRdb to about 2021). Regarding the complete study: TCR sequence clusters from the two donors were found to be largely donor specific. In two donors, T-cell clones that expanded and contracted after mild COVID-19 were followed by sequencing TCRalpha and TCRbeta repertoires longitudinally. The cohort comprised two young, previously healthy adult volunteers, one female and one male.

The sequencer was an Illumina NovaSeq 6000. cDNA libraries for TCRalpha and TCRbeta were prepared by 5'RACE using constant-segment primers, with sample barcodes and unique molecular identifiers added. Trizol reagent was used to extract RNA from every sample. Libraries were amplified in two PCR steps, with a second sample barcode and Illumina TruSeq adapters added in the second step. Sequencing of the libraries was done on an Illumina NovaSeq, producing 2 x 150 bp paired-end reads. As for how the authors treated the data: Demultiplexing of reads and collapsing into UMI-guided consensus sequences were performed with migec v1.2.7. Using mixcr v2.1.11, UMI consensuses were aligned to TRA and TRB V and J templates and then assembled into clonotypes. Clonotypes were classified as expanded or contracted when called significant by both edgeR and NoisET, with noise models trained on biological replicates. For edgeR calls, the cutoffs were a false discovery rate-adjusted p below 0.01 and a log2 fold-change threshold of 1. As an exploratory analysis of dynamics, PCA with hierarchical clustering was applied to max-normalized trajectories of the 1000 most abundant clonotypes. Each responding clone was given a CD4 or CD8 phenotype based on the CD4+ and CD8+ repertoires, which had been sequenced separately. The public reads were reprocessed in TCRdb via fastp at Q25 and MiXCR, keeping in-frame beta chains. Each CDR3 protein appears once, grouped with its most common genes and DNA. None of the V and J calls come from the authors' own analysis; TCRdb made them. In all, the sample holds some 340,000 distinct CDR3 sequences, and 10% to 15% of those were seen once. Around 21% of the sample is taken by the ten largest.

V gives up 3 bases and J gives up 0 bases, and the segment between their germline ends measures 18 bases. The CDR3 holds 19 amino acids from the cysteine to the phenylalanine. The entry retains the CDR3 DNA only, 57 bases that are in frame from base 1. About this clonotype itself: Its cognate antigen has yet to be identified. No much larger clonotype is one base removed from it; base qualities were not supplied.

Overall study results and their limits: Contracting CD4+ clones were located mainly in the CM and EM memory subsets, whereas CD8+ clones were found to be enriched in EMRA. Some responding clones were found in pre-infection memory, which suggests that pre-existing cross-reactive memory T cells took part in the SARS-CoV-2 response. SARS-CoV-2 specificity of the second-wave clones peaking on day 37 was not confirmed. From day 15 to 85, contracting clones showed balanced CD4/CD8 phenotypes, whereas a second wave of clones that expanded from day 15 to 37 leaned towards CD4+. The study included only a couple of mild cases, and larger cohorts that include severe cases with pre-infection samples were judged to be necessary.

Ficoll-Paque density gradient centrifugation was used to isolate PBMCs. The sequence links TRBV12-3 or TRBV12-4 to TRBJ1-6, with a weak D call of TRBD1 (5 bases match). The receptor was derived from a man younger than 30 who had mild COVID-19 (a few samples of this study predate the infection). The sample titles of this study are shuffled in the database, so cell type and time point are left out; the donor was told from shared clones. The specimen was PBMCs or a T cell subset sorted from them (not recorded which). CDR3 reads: CASSFSRVNQDSYNSPLHF. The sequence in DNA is TGTGCCAGCAGTTTTTCCAGGGTCAACCAAGACTCCTATAATTCACCCCTCCACTTT.